Reported below is one T cell receptor (beta chain). Its antigen is unidentified. The record originates from a study of blood T cells in healthy people across ages. It was with a sample-barcoded 5' primer and a J-beta primer mix that a second PCR of roughly 7 to 12 cycles was run. Carrying 12 random nucleotides, a template-switch adaptor labeled each individual cDNA molecule. Each CDR3 protein gets one entry after TCRdb re-called the 5' RACE reads with MiXCR. Seen here are about a million distinct CDR3 sequences, roughly 51% observed once, and the top ten hold 20% to 25%. The study, taken as a whole, reports: Naive T cell percentage by flow cytometry tracked strongly with beta diversity. The authors considered diversity estimates from one million T cells to be underestimates. The donors' CMV status was not determined, possibly confounding changes in expanded clonotypes.

Per germline, CDR1 SGHVS and CDR2 FQNEAQ. The CDR3 is 14 residues long. Trimming shortened V by 3 bases and J by 6 bases, and 14 bases separated the two germline ends. The chain is built from TRBV7-8 and TRBJ1-2; D might be TRBD1 (5 bases). The material sequenced was blood. This sequence originates from an older woman in good health. The CDR3 loop reads CASSFGNKGDGYTF. The CDR3, as DNA: TGTGCCAGCAGCTTCGGCAATAAAGGGGATGGCTACACCTTC.